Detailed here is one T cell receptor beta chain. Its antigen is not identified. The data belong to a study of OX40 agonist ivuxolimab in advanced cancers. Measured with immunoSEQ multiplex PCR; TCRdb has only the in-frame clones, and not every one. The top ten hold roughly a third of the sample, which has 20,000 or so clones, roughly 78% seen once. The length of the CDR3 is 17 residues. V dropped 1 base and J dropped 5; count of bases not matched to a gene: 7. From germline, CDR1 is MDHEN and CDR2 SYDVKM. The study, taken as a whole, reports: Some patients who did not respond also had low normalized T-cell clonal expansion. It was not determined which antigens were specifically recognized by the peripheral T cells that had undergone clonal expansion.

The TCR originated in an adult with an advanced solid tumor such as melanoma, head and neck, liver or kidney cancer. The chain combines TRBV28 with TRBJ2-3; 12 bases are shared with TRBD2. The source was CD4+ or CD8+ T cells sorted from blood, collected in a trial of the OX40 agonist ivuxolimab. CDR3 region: CASSLFPSGGDKDTQYF. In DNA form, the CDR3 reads TGTGCCAGCAGTTTATTCCCTAGCGGGGGGGACAAAGATACGCAGTATTTT.